A selection of T cell receptor beta chains follows, all from one sample in a study of T-cell reconstitution after alpha-beta-depleted transplantation in children. TCRdb passed the PCR reads through MiXCR, listing each CDR3 protein once. The data hold about 200,000 distinct CDR3 sequences, with under 20% observed a single time. This sample comprised PBMCs, mostly from graft donor cells, obtained 360 days after TCRalphabeta/CD19-depleted stem cell transplant. All receptors come from a male patient between 2 and 15 years old who had a stem cell transplant for acute lymphoblastic leukemia, so the T cells may come from the graft donor. CDR3s include the opening cysteine and the closing phenylalanine or tryptophan. The D gene is left open where the match is weak. A row's size may be missing; if present it is once, few, many or a size class.

clone_size	d_call	j_call	v_call	cdr3_nt	cdr3_aa
-	-	TRBJ2-1	TRBV18	TGTGCCAGCTCTATGGTAGGGCCGAACACGAACAATGAGCAGTTCTTC	CASSMVGPNTNNEQFF
-	-	TRBJ2-7	TRBV7-2	TGTGCCAGCAGCTTAGCGCCGGGGGGCGGCTACGAGCAGTACTTC	CASSLAPGGGYEQYF
few	-	TRBJ1-5	TRBV5-1	TGCGCCAGCATCGAAGGGGCAGGGTTGACGCAGCAGCCCCAGCATTTT	CASIEGAGLTQQPQHF
many	-	TRBJ2-5	TRBV20-1	TGCAGTGCTAAGACTACAATGGACGAGACCCAGTACTTC	CSAKTTMDETQYF
-	TRBD1	TRBJ2-1	TRBV10-3	TGTGCCTTCAGCGATTGGGACAGGGATAGATCCCATGAGCAGTTCTTC	CAFSDWDRDRSHEQFF
few	TRBD1	TRBJ2-3	TRBV12-3/TRBV12-4	TGTGCCAGCAGCCCTGACAGGGTAGACACAGATACGCAGTATTTT	CASSPDRVDTDTQYF
-	-	TRBJ1-6	TRBV28	TGTGCCAGCAGTTTTGCCTCCGGGGCTGGGGTTTCACCCCTCCACTTT	CASSFASGAGVSPLHF
-	-	TRBJ2-5	TRBV7-9	TGTGCCAGCAGCTTTGTGGGTCTAGGAGAGACCCAGTACTTC	CASSFVGLGETQYF
many	-	TRBJ2-7	TRBV12-3/TRBV12-4	TGTGCCAGCGTGGGCAGAAACGAGCAGTACTTC	CASVGRNEQYF
few	TRBD1	TRBJ2-5	TRBV20-1	TGCAGTGCTAGACAGGGGGCGCATCAAGAGACCCAGTACTTC	CSARQGAHQETQYF
-	-	TRBJ1-5	TRBV12-3/TRBV12-4	TGTGCCAGCAGCCTCGGACGGACTCTTAGCAATCAGCCCCAGCATTTT	CASSLGRTLSNQPQHF
-	TRBD2	TRBJ2-5	TRBV20-1	TGCAGTGCGGGGACTAGCGGGGGGCTACAGGAGACCCAGTACTTC	CSAGTSGGLQETQYF
-	TRBD2	TRBJ2-7	TRBV7-8	TGTGCCAGCAGCTTCCGACTAGCGGGGGAACCGTACGAGCAGTACTTC	CASSFRLAGEPYEQYF
many	-	TRBJ1-3	TRBV20-1	TGCAGTGTGGTTAACAGGGCTAGCTCTGGAAACACCATATATTTT	CSVVNRASSGNTIYF
few	TRBD2	TRBJ2-1	TRBV10-3	TGTGCCATCAGTGCGGGTTCTAGGACTAGCTCGGATGAGCAGTTCTTC	CAISAGSRTSSDEQFF
few	TRBD2	TRBJ2-7	TRBV27	TGTGCCAGCAGTTTAAAAGGGCGGGGGGGAGCCGAGCAGTACTTC	CASSLKGRGGAEQYF
-	TRBD1	TRBJ2-7	TRBV4-2	TGTGCCAGCAGCCAAGAACCGGGACAGGGCCGCTACGAGCAGTACTTC	CASSQEPGQGRYEQYF
few	TRBD2	TRBJ2-3	TRBV7-6	TGTGCCAGCAGCTTAGTCGCAGGGACTATGGGGGAAGATACGCAGTATTTT	CASSLVAGTMGEDTQYF
-	-	TRBJ2-1	TRBV27	TGTGCCAGTGCGGCCACAGGGAACAATGAGCAGTTCTTC	CASAATGNNEQFF
-	-	TRBJ1-2	TRBV24-1	TGTGCCACCAGTGGGACAGACTATGGCTACACCTTC	CATSGTDYGYTF
-	TRBD1	TRBJ2-2	TRBV4-3	TGCGCCAGCAGCCAGATAAGACAGGGGGCGAACACCGGGGAGCTGTTTTTT	CASSQIRQGANTGELFF
-	-	TRBJ2-5	TRBV7-8	TGTGCCAGCAGCTTGGAGGTTGTCGTCCAAGAGACCCAGTACTTC	CASSLEVVVQETQYF
many	-	TRBJ2-1	TRBV7-2	TGTGCCAGCAGCTTACCCGTGGGGGGAAGCTCCTACAATGAGCAGTTCTTC	CASSLPVGGSSYNEQFF
few	-	TRBJ1-5	TRBV5-6	TGTGCCAGCAGCCGAAAACTAAGGGGGGAGCATAGCAATCAGCCCCAGCATTTT	CASSRKLRGEHSNQPQHF
few	-	TRBJ1-2	TRBV12-3/TRBV12-4	TGTGCCAGCAGTTTTGAGCCGGGAACTGCGGATGGCTACACCTTC	CASSFEPGTADGYTF
-	TRBD1	TRBJ2-1	TRBV20-1	TGCAGTGCTCTTTCAGGGGGCTTGGATGAGCAGTTCTTC	CSALSGGLDEQFF
few	-	TRBJ1-4	TRBV29-1	TGCAGCGTCCCTGTACGGGTCGGAGAAAAACTGTTTTTT	CSVPVRVGEKLFF
many	TRBD2	TRBJ2-6	TRBV12-3/TRBV12-4	TGTGCCAGCAGTTTATGGGGAGGGCCCGGCTCTGGGGCCAACGTCCTGACTTTC	CASSLWGGPGSGANVLTF
-	TRBD1	TRBJ1-1	TRBV3-1	TGTGCCAGCAGTAGAGGACAGGTCAACACTGAAGCTTTCTTT	CASSRGQVNTEAFF
-	-	TRBJ2-1	TRBV20-1	TGCAGTGCTAGAGCGGTAGCGGACTCCTACAATGAGCAGTTCTTC	CSARAVADSYNEQFF
many	TRBD2	TRBJ2-1	TRBV12-3/TRBV12-4	TGTGCCAGCAGAACGGGACTAGCGGGGGGGAGCTCCTACAATGAGCAGTTCTTC	CASRTGLAGGSSYNEQFF
few	-	TRBJ2-7	TRBV18	TGTGCCAGCTCACGAACCGGGACTTTCTACGAGCAGTACTTC	CASSRTGTFYEQYF
-	TRBD2	TRBJ2-2	TRBV27	TGTGCCAGCAGACTAGCGGGGGGATCCGGGGAGCTGTTTTTT	CASRLAGGSGELFF
few	-	TRBJ2-1	TRBV12-3/TRBV12-4	TGTGCCAGCACCCTTGATAATGAGCAGTTCTTC	CASTLDNEQFF
few	-	TRBJ2-1	TRBV10-3	TGTGCCATCTCTACGGGGTCCGAGCAGTTCTTC	CAISTGSEQFF
few	-	TRBJ1-6	TRBV20-1	TGCAGTGCTAGAGATGGGCCGGATTCACCCCTCCACTTT	CSARDGPDSPLHF
many	-	TRBJ1-5	TRBV30	TGTGCCTGGAGTAGGGACCTCAATCAGCCCCAGCATTTT	CAWSRDLNQPQHF
-	TRBD1	TRBJ1-2	TRBV5-4	TGTGCCAGCAGCTACGGGGACAGGGCCTTCTATGGCTACACCTTC	CASSYGDRAFYGYTF
-	TRBD2	TRBJ2-1	TRBV12-3/TRBV12-4	TGTGCCAGCAGATATAGCGGGGGGGCCCCCGAGCAGTTCTTC	CASRYSGGAPEQFF
few	TRBD2	TRBJ2-3	TRBV3-1	TGTGCCAGCAGCCGCCGACTAGCGGGGGGGTCAGATACGCAGTATTTT	CASSRRLAGGSDTQYF
many	-	TRBJ2-3	TRBV29-1	TGCAGCGTCTTGGCAGATACGCAGTATTTT	CSVLADTQYF
-	TRBD2	TRBJ2-1	TRBV12-3/TRBV12-4	TGTGCCAGCACGACTAGCGGGGGGCCCAATGAGCAGTTCTTC	CASTTSGGPNEQFF
-	-	TRBJ1-4	TRBV6-1	TGTGCCAGCCGGGGAACGACAAGGGATAATGGAAAACTGTTTTTT	CASRGTTRDNGKLFF
few	TRBD2	TRBJ2-1	TRBV20-1	TGCAGTGTACCCCCAGCGGGGTCCTACAATGAGCAGTTCTTC	CSVPPAGSYNEQFF
few	-	TRBJ2-2	TRBV11-3	TGTGCCAGCAGCTTACCTCGGGGGTGGGACACCGGGGAGCTGTTTTTT	CASSLPRGWDTGELFF
many	-	TRBJ2-5	TRBV29-1	TGCAGCAAACGAGATGGGACCGAGACCCAGTACTTC	CSKRDGTETQYF